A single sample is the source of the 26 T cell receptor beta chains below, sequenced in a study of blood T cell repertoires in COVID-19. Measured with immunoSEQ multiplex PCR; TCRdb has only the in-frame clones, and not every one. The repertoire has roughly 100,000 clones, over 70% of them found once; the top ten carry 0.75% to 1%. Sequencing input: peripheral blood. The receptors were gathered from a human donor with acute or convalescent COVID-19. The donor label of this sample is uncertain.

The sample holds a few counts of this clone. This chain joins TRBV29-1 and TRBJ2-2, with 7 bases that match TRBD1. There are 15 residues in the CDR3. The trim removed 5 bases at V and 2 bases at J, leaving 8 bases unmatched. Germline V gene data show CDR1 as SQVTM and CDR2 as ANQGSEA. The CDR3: CSVRQGARNTGELFF. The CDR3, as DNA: TGCAGCGTTCGACAGGGAGCGCGTAACACCGGGGAGCTGTTTTTT.

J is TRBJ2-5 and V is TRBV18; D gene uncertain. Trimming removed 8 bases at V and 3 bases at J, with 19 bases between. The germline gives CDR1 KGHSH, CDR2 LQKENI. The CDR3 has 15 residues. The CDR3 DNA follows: TGTGCCAGCCGGCGCGGAGACGGCCTAAAAGAGACCCAGTACTTC. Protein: CASRRGDGLKETQYF.

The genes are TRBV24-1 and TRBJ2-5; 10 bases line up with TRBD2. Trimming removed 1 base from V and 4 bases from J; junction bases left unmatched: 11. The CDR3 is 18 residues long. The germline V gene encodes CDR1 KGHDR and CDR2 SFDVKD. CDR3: CATSDFPGSGLATETQYF. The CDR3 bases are TGTGCCACCAGTGATTTCCCAGGGTCGGGACTAGCGACAGAGACCCAGTACTTC.

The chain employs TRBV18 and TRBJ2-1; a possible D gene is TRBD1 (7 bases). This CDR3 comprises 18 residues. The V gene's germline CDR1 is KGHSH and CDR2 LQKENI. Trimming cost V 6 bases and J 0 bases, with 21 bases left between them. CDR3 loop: CASSRQGGGSRSYNEQFF. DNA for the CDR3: TGTGCCAGCTCCCGACAGGGAGGTGGGTCCCGCTCCTACAATGAGCAGTTCTTC.

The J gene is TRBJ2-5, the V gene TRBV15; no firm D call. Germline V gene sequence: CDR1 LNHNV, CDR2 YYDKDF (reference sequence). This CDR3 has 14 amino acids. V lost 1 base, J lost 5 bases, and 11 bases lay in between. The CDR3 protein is CATSRVQTWETQYF. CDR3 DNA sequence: TGTGCCACCAGCAGAGTACAGACCTGGGAGACCCAGTACTTC.

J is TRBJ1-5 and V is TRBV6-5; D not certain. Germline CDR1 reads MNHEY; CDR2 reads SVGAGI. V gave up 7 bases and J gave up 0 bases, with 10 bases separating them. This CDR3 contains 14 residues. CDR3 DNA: TGTGCCAGCAACCACGGGTATAGCAATCAGCCCCAGCATTTT. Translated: CASNHGYSNQPQHF.

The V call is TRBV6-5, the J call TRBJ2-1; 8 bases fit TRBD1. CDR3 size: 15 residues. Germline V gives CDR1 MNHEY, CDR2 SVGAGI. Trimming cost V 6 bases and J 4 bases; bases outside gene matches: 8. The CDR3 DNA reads TGTGCCAGCAGCCGAGGACAGGGCTCTTACAATGAGCAGTTCTTC. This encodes CASSRGQGSYNEQFF.

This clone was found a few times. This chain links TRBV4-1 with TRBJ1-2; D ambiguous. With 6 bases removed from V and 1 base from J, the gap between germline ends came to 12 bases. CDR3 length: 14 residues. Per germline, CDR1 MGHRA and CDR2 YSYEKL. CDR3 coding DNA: TGCGCCAGCAGGCCACGGGGAGGTAACTATGGCTACACCTTC. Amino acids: CASRPRGGNYGYTF.

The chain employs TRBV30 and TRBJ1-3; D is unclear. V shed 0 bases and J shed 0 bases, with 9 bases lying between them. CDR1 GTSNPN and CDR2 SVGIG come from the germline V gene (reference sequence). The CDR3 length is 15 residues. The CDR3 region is CAWSVYPYSGNTIYF. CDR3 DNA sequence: TGTGCCTGGAGTGTTTATCCTTACTCTGGAAACACCATATATTTT.

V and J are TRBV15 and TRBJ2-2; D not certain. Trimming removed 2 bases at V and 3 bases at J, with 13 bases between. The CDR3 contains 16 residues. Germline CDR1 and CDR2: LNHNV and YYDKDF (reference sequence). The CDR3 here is CATSRSWASDTGELFF. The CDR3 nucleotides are TGTGCCACCAGCAGATCCTGGGCGTCGGACACCGGGGAGCTGTTTTTT.

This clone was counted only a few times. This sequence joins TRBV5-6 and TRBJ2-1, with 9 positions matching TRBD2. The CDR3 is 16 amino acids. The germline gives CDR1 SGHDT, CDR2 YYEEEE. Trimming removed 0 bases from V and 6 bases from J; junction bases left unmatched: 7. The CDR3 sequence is CASSLVVTSGTNEQFF. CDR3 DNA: TGTGCCAGCAGCTTGGTTGTGACTAGCGGAACCAATGAGCAGTTCTTC.

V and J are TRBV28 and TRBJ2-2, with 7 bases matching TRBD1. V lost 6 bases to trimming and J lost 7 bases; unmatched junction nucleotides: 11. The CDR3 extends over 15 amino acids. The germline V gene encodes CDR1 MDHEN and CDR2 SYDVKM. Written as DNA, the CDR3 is TGTGCCAGCAGCGAACTGAGGGGGCTGGGCGGGGAGCTGTTTTTT. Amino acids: CASSELRGLGGELFF.

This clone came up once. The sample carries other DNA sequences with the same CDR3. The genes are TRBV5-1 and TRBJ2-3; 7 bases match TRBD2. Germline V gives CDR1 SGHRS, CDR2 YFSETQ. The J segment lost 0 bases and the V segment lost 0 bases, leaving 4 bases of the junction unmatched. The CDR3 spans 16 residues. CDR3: CASSLELAGSTDTQYF. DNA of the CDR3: TGCGCCAGCAGCTTGGAATTAGCGGGTAGCACAGATACGCAGTATTTT.

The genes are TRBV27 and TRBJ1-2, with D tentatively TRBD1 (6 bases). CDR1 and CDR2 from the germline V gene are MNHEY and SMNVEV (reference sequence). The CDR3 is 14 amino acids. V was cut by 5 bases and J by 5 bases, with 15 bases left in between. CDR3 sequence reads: CASSRTGIGYGYTF. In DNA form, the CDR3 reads TGTGCCAGCAGTCGTACAGGGATCGGGTATGGCTACACCTTC.

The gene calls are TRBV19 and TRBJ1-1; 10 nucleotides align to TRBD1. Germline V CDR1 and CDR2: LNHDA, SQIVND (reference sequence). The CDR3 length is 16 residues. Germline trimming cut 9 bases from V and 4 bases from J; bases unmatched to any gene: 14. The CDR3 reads CASRDRDRGSGTEAFF. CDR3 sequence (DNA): TGTGCCAGCCGTGACCGGGACAGGGGATCGGGCACTGAAGCTTTCTTT. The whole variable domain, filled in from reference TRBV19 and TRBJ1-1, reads DGGITQSPKYLFRKEGQNVTLSCEQNLNHDAMYWYRQDPGQGLRLIYYSQIVNDFQKGDIAEGYSVSREKKESFPLTVTSAQKNPTAFYLCASRDRDRGSGTEAFFGQGTRLTVV.

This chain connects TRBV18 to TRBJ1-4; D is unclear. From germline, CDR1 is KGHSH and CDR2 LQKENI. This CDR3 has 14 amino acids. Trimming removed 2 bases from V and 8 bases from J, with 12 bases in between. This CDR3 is CASSPRERPEKLFF. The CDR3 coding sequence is TGTGCCAGCTCACCAAGGGAGCGGCCGGAAAAACTGTTTTTT.

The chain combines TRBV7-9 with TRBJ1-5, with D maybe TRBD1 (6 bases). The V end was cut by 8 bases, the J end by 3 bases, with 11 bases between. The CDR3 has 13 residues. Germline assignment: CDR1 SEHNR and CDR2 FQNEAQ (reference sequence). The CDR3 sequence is CASSTGLNQPQHF. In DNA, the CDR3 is TGTGCCAGCTCCACAGGGCTCAATCAGCCCCAGCATTTT.

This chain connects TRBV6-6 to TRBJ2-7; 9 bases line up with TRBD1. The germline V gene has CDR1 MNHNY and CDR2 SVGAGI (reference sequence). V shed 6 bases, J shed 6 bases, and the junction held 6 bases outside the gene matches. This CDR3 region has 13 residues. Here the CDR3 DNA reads TGTGCCAGCAGCCGGACAGGGGTGGGCGAGCAGTACGTC. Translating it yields CASSRTGVGEQYV.

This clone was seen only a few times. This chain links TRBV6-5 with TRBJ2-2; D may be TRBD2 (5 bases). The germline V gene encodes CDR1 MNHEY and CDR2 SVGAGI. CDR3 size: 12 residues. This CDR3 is CTARGNTGELFF. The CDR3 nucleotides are TGTACCGCTCGGGGGAACACCGGGGAGCTGTTTTTT.

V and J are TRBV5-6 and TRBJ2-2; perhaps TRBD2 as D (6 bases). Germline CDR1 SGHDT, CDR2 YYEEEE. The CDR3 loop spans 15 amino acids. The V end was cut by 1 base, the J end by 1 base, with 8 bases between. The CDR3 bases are TGTGCCAGCAGCTTGTTCGGGGGGAACACCGGGGAGCTGTTTTTT. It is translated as CASSLFGGNTGELFF.

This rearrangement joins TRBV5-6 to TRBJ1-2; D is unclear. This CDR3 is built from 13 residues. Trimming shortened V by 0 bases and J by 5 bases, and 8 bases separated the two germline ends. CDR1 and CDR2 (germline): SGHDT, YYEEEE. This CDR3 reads CASSLGQVYGYTF. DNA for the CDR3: TGTGCCAGCAGCTTGGGGCAGGTTTATGGCTACACCTTC. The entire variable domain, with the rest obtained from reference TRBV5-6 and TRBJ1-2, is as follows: DAGVTQSPTHLIKTRGQQVTLRCSPKSGHDTVSWYQQALGQGPQFIFQYYEEEERQRGNFPDRFSGHQFPNYSSELNVNALLLGDSALYLCASSLGQVYGYTFGSGTRLTVV.

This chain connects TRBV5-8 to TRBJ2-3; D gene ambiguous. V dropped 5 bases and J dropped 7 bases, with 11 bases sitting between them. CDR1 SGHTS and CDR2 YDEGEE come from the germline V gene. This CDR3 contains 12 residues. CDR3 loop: CASSASTYTQYF. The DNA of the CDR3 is TGTGCCAGCAGTGCTTCAACTTATACGCAGTATTTT.

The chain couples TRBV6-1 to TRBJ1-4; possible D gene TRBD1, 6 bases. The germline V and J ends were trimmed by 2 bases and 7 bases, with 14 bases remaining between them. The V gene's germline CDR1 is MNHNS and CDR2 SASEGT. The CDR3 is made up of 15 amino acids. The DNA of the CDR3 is TGTGCCAGCAGTGAAAGGGTGGGACATCCTGAAAAACTGTTTTTT. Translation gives CASSERVGHPEKLFF.

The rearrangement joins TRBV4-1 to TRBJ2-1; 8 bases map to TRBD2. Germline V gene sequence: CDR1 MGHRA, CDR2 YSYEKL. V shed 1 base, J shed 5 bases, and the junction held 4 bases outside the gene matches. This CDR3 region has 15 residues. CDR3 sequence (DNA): TGCGCCAGCAGCCAAGCGGGGGGGCCTAACAATGAGCAGTTCTTC. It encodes CASSQAGGPNNEQFF.

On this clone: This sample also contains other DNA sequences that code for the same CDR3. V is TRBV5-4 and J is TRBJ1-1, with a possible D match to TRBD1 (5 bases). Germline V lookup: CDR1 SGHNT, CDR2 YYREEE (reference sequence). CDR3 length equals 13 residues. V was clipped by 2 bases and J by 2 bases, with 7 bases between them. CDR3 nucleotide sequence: TGTGCCAGCAGCTTAGACAGAAACACTGAAGCTTTCTTT. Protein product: CASSLDRNTEAFF.

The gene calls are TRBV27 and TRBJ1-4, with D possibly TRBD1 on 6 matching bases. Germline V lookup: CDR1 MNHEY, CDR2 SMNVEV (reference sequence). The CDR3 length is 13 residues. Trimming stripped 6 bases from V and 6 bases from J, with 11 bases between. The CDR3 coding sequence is TGTGCCAGCAGCTTCCGGACAGATGAAAAACTGTTTTTT. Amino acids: CASSFRTDEKLFF.